This TCR beta chain is drawn from a study of radiotherapy plus CTLA-4 blockade in lung cancer. This clone was detected only a few times. Its target is unknown. Study outcomes and limitations: The best predictor of response was reported to be early blood T cell clone dynamics, with interferon-beta. Tumor-origin TCR clones grew in blood after radiotherapy plus ipilimumab.

Measured with immunoSEQ multiplex PCR; TCRdb has only the in-frame clones, and not every one. This sample yields some 33,000 clones, of which less than 75% are seen a single time; under 5% belongs to the top ten. Sample: peripheral blood, taken from a patient treated with radiotherapy plus ipilimumab. The receptor comes from a human donor with non-small cell lung cancer whose response to radiotherapy plus ipilimumab could not be evaluated.

The DNA of the CDR3 is TGTGCCAGCAGCTCGGGAATCTACGAGCAGTACTTC. Its translation is CASSSGIYEQYF. The chain combines TRBV7-3 with TRBJ2-7; tentative D call: TRBD2 (5 bases). The germline V gene has CDR1 SGHTA and CDR2 FQGTGA. The V end lost 4 bases, the J end lost 3 bases, and 7 bases lay between the germline ends. The CDR3 contains 12 residues.